The 22 T cell receptor beta chains below come from one sample, sequenced in a study of cytomegalovirus exposure and HLA in healthy donors. Vbeta (60) and Jbeta (13) primers were used in the PCR. Only in-frame clones appear in the TCRdb table, and some are missing; sequencing was by immunoSEQ multiplex PCR. This repertoire shows about 180,000 clones, roughly four fifths found once; its top ten account for roughly 5%. The specimen was PBMCs. These receptors were collected from a man aged 18 to 29 in good health and CMV-seronegative.

Comments on this clone: One junction end disagrees with the germline gene, perhaps due to a read error. This chain uses TRBV7-9 with TRBJ2-7; D is unresolved. The length of the CDR3 is 17 residues. In germline, CDR1 is SEHNR, CDR2 FQNEAQ (reference sequence). CDR3 sequence: CSSSLPRLSQSSYEQYF. As DNA, the CDR3 is TGTTCCAGCAGCTTACCACGACTTTCCCAGAGCTCCTACGAGCAGTACTTC.

The V gene is TRBV6-5, the J gene TRBJ2-3; D gene uncertain. The CDR3 is made up of 15 amino acids. Germline CDR1 MNHEY, CDR2 SVGAGI. With 4 bases removed from V and 0 bases from J, the gap between germline ends came to 11 bases. CDR3 protein: CASSSKIASTDTQYF. The CDR3 nucleotides read TGTGCCAGCAGTTCTAAGATCGCTAGCACAGATACGCAGTATTTT.

This clone was seen once. The chain has TRBV7-9 and TRBJ1-1; D is uncertain. Per the germline V gene, CDR1 is SEHNR and CDR2 is FQNEAQ (reference sequence). Trimming removed 1 base at V and 7 bases at J, with 7 bases between. There are 12 residues in the CDR3. The CDR3 coding sequence is TGTGCCAGCAGCTTAGAGCAGGATGAAGCTTTCTTT. Residues: CASSLEQDEAFF.

The chain combines TRBV19 with TRBJ2-5; 8 nucleotides match TRBD2. Germline V CDR1 and CDR2: LNHDA, SQIVND (reference sequence). V gave up 4 bases and J gave up 1 base; unmatched junction bases: 5. The CDR3 is 15 residues long. The CDR3 spells CASSTRREGQETQYF. The CDR3 nucleotides are TGTGCCAGTAGTACCAGACGGGAGGGCCAAGAGACCCAGTACTTC.

CDR3 DNA sequence: TGCGCCAGCAGCTTGGCGGGCCCCTCTAGCGGGGGGGCCCGAGAGACCCAGTACTTC. This sequence encodes CASSLAGPSSGGARETQYF. The genes are TRBV5-1 and TRBJ2-5; 12 bases are shared with TRBD2. The J segment lost 4 bases and the V segment lost 0 bases, leaving 13 bases of the junction unmatched. CDR1 and CDR2 from the germline V gene are SGHRS and YFSETQ. The CDR3 consists of 19 residues.

This clone was counted a single time. The chain is built from TRBV19 and TRBJ2-7; 8 bases fit TRBD2. The junction had 5 bases not matched to a gene; V was cut back by 3 bases and J by 1 base. Germline CDR1 reads LNHDA; CDR2 reads SQIVND (reference sequence). CDR3 size: 15 residues. In nucleotides, the CDR3 is TGTGCCAGTAGTATCATAAGCGGGGGATCCTACGAGCAGTACTTC. This gives the protein CASSIISGGSYEQYF. Using reference TRBV19 and TRBJ2-7 for the parts outside the CDR3, the full variable domain is DGGITQSPKYLFRKEGQNVTLSCEQNLNHDAMYWYRQDPGQGLRLIYYSQIVNDFQKGDIAEGYSVSREKKESFPLTVTSAQKNPTAFYLCASSIISGGSYEQYFGPGTRLTVT.

V is TRBV7-8 and J is TRBJ1-5; possibly TRBD1 for D (6 bases). Germline CDR1 reads SGHVS; CDR2 reads FQNEAQ. Trimming took 5 bases from V and 1 from J, leaving 15 bases between them. The CDR3 covers 16 residues. CDR3 nucleotide sequence: TGTGCCAGCAGCCTATGGACAGTGGGCAGCAATCAGCCCCAGCATTTT. It translates to CASSLWTVGSNQPQHF. The full variable domain, completed using reference TRBV7-8 and TRBJ1-5, is GAGVSQSPRYKVAKRGQDVALRCDPISGHVSLFWYQQALGQGPEFLTYFQNEAQLDKSGLPSDRFFAERPEGSVSTLKIQRTQQEDSAVYLCASSLWTVGSNQPQHFGDGTRLSIL.

This chain's CDR3 is CASSPSLSSGNTIYF. CDR3 DNA: TGTGCCAGCAGCCCCTCCCTTAGCTCTGGAAACACCATATATTTT. The gene calls are TRBV2 and TRBJ1-3, with unresolved D. Per the germline V gene, CDR1 is SNHLY and CDR2 is FYNNEI. There are 15 residues in the CDR3. V was pared by 6 bases and J by 0 bases, with 12 bases between.

This clone came up once. The chain recombines TRBV6-6 with TRBJ2-2; 7 nucleotides line up with TRBD1. This CDR3 spans 15 amino acids. The germline CDR1 and CDR2 sequences are MNHNY and SVGAGI (reference sequence). V gave up 5 bases and J gave up 6 bases; unmatched junction bases: 9. The CDR3 DNA sequence: TGTGCCAGCAGTCGGGGTCTAGGGGGCTCCGGGGAGCTGTTTTTT. This encodes CASSRGLGGSGELFF.

The gene calls are TRBV5-4 and TRBJ2-7, with D possibly being TRBD1 (5 bases). Germline CDR1 SGHNT, CDR2 YYREEE (reference sequence). The CDR3 is made up of 14 amino acids. V lost 5 bases, J lost 5 bases, and 17 bases lay in between. CDR3 protein: CASSVVGAVNEQYF. CDR3 sequence (DNA): TGTGCCAGCAGTGTGGTAGGGGCAGTGAACGAGCAGTACTTC.

The chain uses TRBV28 and TRBJ2-5; D is perhaps TRBD2 (5 bases). The CDR3 consists of 14 residues. The V and J ends lost 5 bases and 5 bases respectively, with 15 bases between them. From germline, CDR1 is MDHEN and CDR2 SYDVKM. In DNA form, the CDR3 reads TGTGCCAGCAGTCCTACTAGTTCCCTCGAGACCCAGTACTTC. Translating gives CASSPTSSLETQYF.

This chain connects TRBV7-9 to TRBJ2-7; no definite D call. CDR1 is SEHNR, CDR2 FQNEAQ, per germline (reference sequence). V was pared by 1 base and J by 3 bases, with 7 bases between. The CDR3 is made up of 13 amino acids. The CDR3 DNA sequence: TGTGCCAGCAGCTTAGACAGCCTCTACGAGCAGTACTTC. Its protein is CASSLDSLYEQYF.

The chain links TRBV4-2 to TRBJ1-5, with unresolved D. The V and J ends lost 5 bases and 4 bases respectively, with 12 bases between them. The CDR3 runs 14 residues. Germline lookup yields CDR1 LGHNA and CDR2 YNFKEQ. The CDR3 DNA follows: TGTGCCAGCAGCGTAAGCGAGGGAAATCAGCCCCAGCATTTT. This translates into CASSVSEGNQPQHF.

This clone was seen only a few times. The chain couples TRBV11-2 to TRBJ1-2, with 8 bases fitting TRBD1. V shed 4 bases and J 8 bases; nucleotides not matched to a gene: 6. This CDR3 comprises 13 residues. Germline V gene data show CDR1 as SGHAT and CDR2 as FQNNGV. The CDR3, as DNA: TGTGCCAGCAGCTCCAACAGGGGGGGCGGCTACACCTTC. Translating gives CASSSNRGGGYTF.

The genes are TRBV29-1 and TRBJ1-1, with 8 bases lining up with TRBD1. This CDR3 region has 12 residues. With V trimmed by 6 bases and J by 5 bases, 5 bases remained unmatched. Germline V gene lookup returns CDR1 SQVTM and CDR2 ANQGSEA. This CDR3 is CSVGTGGTEAFF. DNA of the CDR3: TGCAGCGTGGGTACAGGGGGTACTGAAGCTTTCTTT.

The gene calls are TRBV5-1 and TRBJ1-4, with D perhaps matching TRBD1 (5 bases). V was cut by 0 bases and J by 7 bases, with 10 bases left in between. Germline V gene lookup returns CDR1 SGHRS and CDR2 YFSETQ. The CDR3 contains 14 residues. The DNA of the CDR3 is TGCGCCAGCAGCTTGGGTTCAGGGCTTGAAAAACTGTTTTTT. Translated: CASSLGSGLEKLFF.

This chain links TRBV6-5 with TRBJ2-1; no clear D gene. This CDR3 spans 14 amino acids. Germline V lookup: CDR1 MNHEY, CDR2 SVGAGI. The V and J ends lost 5 bases and 8 bases respectively, with 16 bases between them. CDR3 amino acids: CASSTRFAFDEQFF. The CDR3 coding sequence is TGTGCCAGCAGTACCAGGTTCGCTTTCGATGAGCAGTTCTTC.

The chain joins TRBV19 to TRBJ2-3; 7 bases match TRBD1. The length of the CDR3 is 16 residues. With V trimmed by 2 bases and J by 7 bases, 12 bases remained unmatched. Looked up from germline, CDR1 is LNHDA and CDR2 is SQIVND (reference sequence). The CDR3 DNA is TGTGCCAGTAGTATACCCGGGACAGAGGTAAAACATACGCAGTATTTT. The encoded protein is CASSIPGTEVKHTQYF.

The chain joins TRBV5-1 to TRBJ2-1; D remains unclear. V lost 0 bases and J 5 bases, leaving 9 bases between the germline ends. The CDR3 runs 14 residues. Germline V CDR1 and CDR2: SGHRS, YFSETQ. The CDR3 nucleotides are TGCGCCAGCAGCTTGGAGAACATTAACAATGAGCAGTTCTTC. Protein product: CASSLENINNEQFF. The whole variable domain, remainder taken from reference TRBV5-1 and TRBJ2-1, is KAGVTQTPRYLIKTRGQQVTLSCSPISGHRSVSWYQQTPGQGLQFLFEYFSETQRNKGNFPGRFSGRQFSNSRSEMNVSTLELGDSALYLCASSLENINNEQFFGPGTRLTVL.

The V and J genes are TRBV2 and TRBJ1-1; no clear D. The CDR3 is made up of 13 amino acids. V was pared by 4 bases and J by 4 bases, with 10 bases between. Germline loops: CDR1 SNHLY, CDR2 FYNNEI. CDR3 in DNA: TGTGCCAGCAGTGGACGGGATTTCACTGAAGCTTTCTTT. It translates to CASSGRDFTEAFF.

The DNA for the CDR3 is TGTGCCAGCAGCTTGGAGTTTTTGGCAGGGGAAGGCTACACCTTC. It specifies CASSLEFLAGEGYTF. The chain combines TRBV5-5 with TRBJ1-2, with D perhaps matching TRBD1 (6 bases). Germline lookup yields CDR1 SGHKS and CDR2 YYEKEE (reference sequence). V was pared by 0 bases and J by 8 bases, with 17 bases between. CDR3 size: 15 residues.

The chain combines TRBV7-9 with TRBJ1-1; the match to TRBD1 covers 7 bases. The germline CDR1 and CDR2 sequences are SEHNR and FQNEAQ (reference sequence). V was clipped by 5 bases and J by 8 bases; unmatched bases: 2. The CDR3 sequence is 11 residues long. The CDR3 bases are TGTGCCAGCAGCCCAGGGGGGGAAGCTTTCTTT. The encoded protein is CASSPGGEAFF.